This T cell receptor beta chain derives from a study of siplizumab effects on memory and regulatory T cells. The table came from immunoSEQ multiplex PCR; TCRdb's copy has only in-frame clones and leaves some out. Of more than 85,000 clones listed, around 92% were seen once; the top ten hold less than 0.85%. Germline CDR1 is ENHRY and CDR2 is SYGVKD. With 1 base removed from V and 1 base from J, the gap between germline ends came to 5 bases. This CDR3 has 13 residues. This receptor was obtained from a human donor in good health. This chain uses TRBV10-3 with TRBJ2-7; no firm D call. The sequencing input was Tregs sorted from blood. The CDR3 nucleotides read TGTGCCATCAGTGAGTTAGATTCCTACGAGCAGTACTTC. Translation gives CAISELDSYEQYF.